The clone carrying this TCR beta chain showed up just a few times. Its antigen is still unknown. The data are from a study of T cells in Graves' hyperthyroidism and ophthalmopathy. Overall study results and limits: The model made its ophthalmopathy prediction, and onset followed a median approximately 6 months later. Most clonotypes that expanded in the thyroid above 0.001 also showed up in blood.

Trimming took 6 bases from V and 5 from J, leaving 10 bases between them. Germline values: CDR1 LNHDA, CDR2 SQIVND (reference sequence). This CDR3 has 12 residues. Graves' hyperthyroidism is called stable when ophthalmopathy does not progress within 18 months. Clinical symptoms, serum thyroxine, TRAb, thyroid ultrasound and orbital computed tomography established diagnosis. TCR beta CDR3 sequences were amplified from RNA transcripts. TCR CDR3 underwent first-round RT-PCR with the HTBI primer set. Each CDR3 protein gets one entry after TCRdb re-called the multiplex PCR reads with MiXCR. The sample includes over 500,000 distinct CDR3 sequences, 14% of them seen just once.

This TCR came from a woman in her thirties or forties with Graves' hyperthyroidism. This chain connects TRBV19 to TRBJ1-2; the D is unclear. Sequencing was done on a sample of blood. Here the CDR3 reads CASSWTDYGYTF. The CDR3 nucleotides are TGTGCCAGTAGCTGGACGGATTATGGCTACACCTTC.